These 13 T cell receptor beta chains came from one sample sequenced in a study of blood T cell repertoires in COVID-19. Only in-frame clones appear in the TCRdb table, and some are missing; sequencing was by immunoSEQ multiplex PCR. The sample yields approximately 440,000 clones, around 89% seen once. Source material: peripheral blood. All receptors come from a woman in her forties or fifties with COVID-19, enrolled during active disease.

V and J are TRBV5-8 and TRBJ1-1; weak D call: TRBD1 (5 bases). V was shortened by 4 bases and J by 4 bases, with 20 bases between the two germline ends. The CDR3 is 16 amino acids. CDR1 SGHTS and CDR2 YDEGEE come from the germline V gene. Written as DNA, the CDR3 is TGTGCCAGCAGCCCTAGGGGATCCCCACTGGGCACTGAAGCTTTCTTT. Translation gives CASSPRGSPLGTEAFF.

On this clone: The same CDR3 arises from other DNA sequences in this sample as well. The CDR3 reads CASSSTGATNEKLFF. Here the CDR3 DNA reads TGTGCCAGCAGCTCTACAGGGGCAACTAATGAAAAACTGTTTTTT. J is TRBJ1-4 and V is TRBV5-4; 7 nucleotides agree with TRBD1. Germline CDR1 and CDR2: SGHNT and YYREEE (reference sequence). The V segment lost 3 bases and the J segment 0 bases; nucleotides outside the gene matches: 2. The CDR3 spans 15 residues.

V gene TRBV5-4 combines with J gene TRBJ1-1, with D possibly TRBD1 on 6 matching bases. This CDR3 has 15 amino acids. V shed 4 bases and J shed 5 bases, with 18 bases lying between them. Germline CDR1 and CDR2: SGHNT and YYREEE (reference sequence). The chain's CDR3 is CASSTSTNRGTEAFF. The CDR3 DNA reads as TGTGCCAGCAGCACATCGACCAATAGGGGGACTGAAGCTTTCTTT.

V usage is TRBV15 and J usage is TRBJ1-2, with 7 bases lining up with TRBD1. The CDR3 covers 16 residues. Per germline, CDR1 LNHNV and CDR2 YYDKDF (reference sequence). The junction had 10 bases not matched to a gene; V was cut back by 2 bases and J by 4 bases. The CDR3 here is CATSRIIRDSVYGYTF. CDR3 coding DNA: TGTGCCACCAGCAGAATAATCCGGGACAGCGTCTATGGCTACACCTTC.

The chain links TRBV5-5 to TRBJ1-1; D unclear. The germline CDR1 and CDR2 sequences are SGHKS and YYEKEE (reference sequence). This CDR3 comprises 15 residues. The V and J ends lost 0 bases and 1 base respectively, with 10 bases between them. The CDR3 region has the DNA TGTGCCAGCAGCTTGGTACTTGTCCCGAACACTGAAGCTTTCTTT. It codes for CASSLVLVPNTEAFF. Based on the CDR3 plus reference TRBV5-5 and TRBJ1-1, the full variable domain is DAGVTQSPTHLIKTRGQQVTLRCSPISGHKSVSWYQQVLGQGPQFIFQYYEKEERGRGNFPDRFSARQFPNYSSELNVNALLLGDSALYLCASSLVLVPNTEAFFGQGTRLTVV.

This clone is a singleton in its sample. The rearrangement links TRBV4-1 to TRBJ2-1, with D perhaps TRBD1 (6 bases). Trimming removed 2 bases at V and 9 bases at J, with 11 bases between. CDR1 MGHRA and CDR2 YSYEKL come from the germline V gene. The CDR3 has 13 amino acids. CDR3 bases: TGCGCCAGCAGCCAAAGACAGGATTTTGAGCAGTTCTTC. Its translation is CASSQRQDFEQFF.

This clone has just one count. The chain has TRBV5-1 and TRBJ2-1; 11 bases are a match to TRBD2. Per germline, CDR1 SGHRS and CDR2 YFSETQ. Losses at the gene ends were 1 base for V and 7 bases for J; bases not matched to a gene: 4. The CDR3 has 15 amino acids. The CDR3 DNA is TGCGCCAGCAGCTTGTTAGCGGGGGGGTATAATGAGCAGTTCTTC. Protein sequence: CASSLLAGGYNEQFF.

V gene TRBV9 combines with J gene TRBJ2-1; the match to TRBD1 covers 10 bases. The germline gives CDR1 SGDLS, CDR2 YYNGEE. V lost 5 bases and J lost 8; bases outside the gene matches: 13. The CDR3 spans 16 residues. CDR3 nucleotide sequence: TGTGCCAGCAGTCTTAACCCGGACAGGGGGATGCATGAGCAGTTCTTC. It encodes CASSLNPDRGMHEQFF.

The CDR3 coding sequence is TGCGCCAGCAGCTTGGGGGCAGGAGGCGAGCAGTACTTC. Translated: CASSLGAGGEQYF. The chain combines TRBV5-1 with TRBJ2-7; D is possibly TRBD2 (5 bases). Germline lookup yields CDR1 SGHRS and CDR2 YFSETQ. With 0 bases removed from V and 6 bases from J, the gap between germline ends came to 10 bases. This CDR3 region has 13 residues.

This clone was detected once. This chain links TRBV6-5 with TRBJ1-1, with 9 bases that match TRBD1. The CDR3 spans 14 residues. J gave up 2 bases and V 6 bases, and 4 bases lay outside the gene matches. Looked up from germline, CDR1 is MNHEY and CDR2 is SVGAGI. The CDR3 DNA reads TGTGCCAGCAGCGACAGGGGGTACAACACTGAAGCTTTCTTT. It yields the protein CASSDRGYNTEAFF.

In DNA form, the CDR3 reads TGTGCCTGGAGCGGCCAACAGCGTAGCGGGGGCCCGGGAGATACGCAGTATTTT. Residues: CAWSGQQRSGGPGDTQYF. The rearrangement links TRBV30 to TRBJ2-3, with TRBD2 matching over 9 bases. This CDR3 is 18 amino acids long. Germline CDR1 reads GTSNPN; CDR2 reads SVGIG (reference sequence). With 3 bases clipped from V and 5 bases from J, the junction kept 18 bases outside the gene matches.

This clone was detected only a few times. This chain links TRBV27 with TRBJ2-3; 9 bases agree with TRBD1. The CDR3 has 14 residues. Unmatched junction bases numbered 5, after V lost 8 bases and J lost 2 bases. Per germline, CDR1 MNHEY and CDR2 SMNVEV (reference sequence). CDR3 sequence reads: CASGHRGPTDTQYF. The CDR3 nucleotides read TGTGCCAGCGGTCACAGGGGGCCCACAGATACGCAGTATTTT.

V and J are TRBV18 and TRBJ1-3; 7 bases are a match to TRBD1. The ends lost 3 bases at V and 0 bases at J; junction bases unmatched: 5. Per the germline V gene, CDR1 is KGHSH and CDR2 is LQKENI. The CDR3 contains 16 residues. CDR3 loop: CASSPRDSSSGNTIYF. CDR3 nucleotides: TGTGCCAGCTCACCCCGGGACAGCTCCTCTGGAAACACCATATATTTT.